The T cell receptor beta chain under discussion was sequenced for a study of blood T cell repertoires in COVID-19. Sequencing was performed with immunoSEQ multiplex PCR; in TCRdb, only in-frame clones are kept and a portion is missing. This sample carries 200,000 to 250,000 clones, approximately 90% of them seen once, and the ten largest clones take roughly 2.5%. Trimming shortened V by 4 bases and J by 2 bases, and 11 bases separated the two germline ends. The CDR3 is made up of 15 amino acids. Germline-derived CDR1 and CDR2 are LGHDT and YNNKEL (reference sequence). This clone has only a few counts.

Sequencing used peripheral blood. This chain joins TRBV3-1 (or the pseudogene TRBV3-2) and TRBJ1-4; tentatively, D is TRBD1 (5 bases). This clonotype was obtained from a man younger than 40 with COVID-19, enrolled during active disease. The CDR3 reads CASSRKTATNEKLFF. The CDR3 DNA is TGTGCCAGCAGCCGAAAGACAGCGACTAATGAAAAACTGTTTTTT.